This TCR beta chain was sequenced for a study of blood T cell repertoires in COVID-19. Germline V gene lookup returns CDR1 ENHRY and CDR2 SYGVKD. The CDR3 contains 11 residues. V dropped 7 bases and J dropped 6 bases, with 8 bases sitting between them. Clones were sequenced by immunoSEQ multiplex PCR, and TCRdb holds only the in-frame ones, with some missing. The sample lists roughly 20,000 clones, approximately 89% occurring once. Sequencing was done on a sample of peripheral blood. The chain has TRBV10-3 and TRBJ2-3, with unresolved D. This receptor was identified in a man aged 55-75 years with active COVID-19. The CDR3 DNA sequence: TGTGCCATCAAGGTGGGCGATACGCAGTATTTT. It specifies CAIKVGDTQYF.